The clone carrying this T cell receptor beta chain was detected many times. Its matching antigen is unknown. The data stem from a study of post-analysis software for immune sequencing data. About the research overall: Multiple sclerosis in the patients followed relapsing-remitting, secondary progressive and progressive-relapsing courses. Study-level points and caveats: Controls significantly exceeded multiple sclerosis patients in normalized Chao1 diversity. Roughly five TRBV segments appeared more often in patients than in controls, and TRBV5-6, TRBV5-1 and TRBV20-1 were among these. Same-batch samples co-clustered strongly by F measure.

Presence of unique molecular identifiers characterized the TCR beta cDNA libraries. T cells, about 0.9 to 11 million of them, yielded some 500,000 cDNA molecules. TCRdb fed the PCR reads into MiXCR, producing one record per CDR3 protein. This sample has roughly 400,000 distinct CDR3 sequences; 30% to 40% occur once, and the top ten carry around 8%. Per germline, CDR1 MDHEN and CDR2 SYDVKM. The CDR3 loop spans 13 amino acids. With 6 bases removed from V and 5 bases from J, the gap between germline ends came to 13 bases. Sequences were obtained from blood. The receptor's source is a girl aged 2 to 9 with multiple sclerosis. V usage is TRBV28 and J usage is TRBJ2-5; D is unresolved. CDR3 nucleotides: TGTGCCAGCAGCTTAGCTGGGTTGGAGACCCAGTACTTC. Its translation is CASSLAGLETQYF.